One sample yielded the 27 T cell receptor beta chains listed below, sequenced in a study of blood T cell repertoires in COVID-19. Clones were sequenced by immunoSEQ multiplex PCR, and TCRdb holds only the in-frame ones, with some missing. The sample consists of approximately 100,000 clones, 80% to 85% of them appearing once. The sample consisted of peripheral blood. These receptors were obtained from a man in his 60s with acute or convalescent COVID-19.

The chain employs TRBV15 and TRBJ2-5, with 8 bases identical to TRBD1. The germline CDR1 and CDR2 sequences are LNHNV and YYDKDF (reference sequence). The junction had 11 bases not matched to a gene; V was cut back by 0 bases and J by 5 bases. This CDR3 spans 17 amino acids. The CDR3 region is CATSREGPSGGRETQYF. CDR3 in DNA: TGTGCCACCAGCAGAGAGGGGCCCTCAGGGGGCAGGGAGACCCAGTACTTC.

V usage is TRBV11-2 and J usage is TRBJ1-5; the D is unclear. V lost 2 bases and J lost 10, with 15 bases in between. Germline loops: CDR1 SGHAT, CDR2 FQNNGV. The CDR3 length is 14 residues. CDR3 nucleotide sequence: TGTGCCAGCAGCTTAACACAGCAAATGGATCCCCAGCATTTT. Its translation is CASSLTQQMDPQHF.

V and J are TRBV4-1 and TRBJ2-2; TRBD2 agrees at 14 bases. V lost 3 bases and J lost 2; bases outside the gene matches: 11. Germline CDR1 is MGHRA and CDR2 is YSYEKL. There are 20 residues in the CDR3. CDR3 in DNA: TGCGCCAGCAGCCACCTAGGACTAGCGGGGGGTCGGATTAACACCGGGGAGCTGTTTTTT. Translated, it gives CASSHLGLAGGRINTGELFF.

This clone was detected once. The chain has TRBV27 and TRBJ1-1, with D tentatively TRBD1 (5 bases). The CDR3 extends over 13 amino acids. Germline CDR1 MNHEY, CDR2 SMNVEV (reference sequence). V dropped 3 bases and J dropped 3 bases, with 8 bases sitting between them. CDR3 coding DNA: TGTGCCAGCAGTTTGAAGGGGTACACTGAAGCTTTCTTT. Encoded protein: CASSLKGYTEAFF.

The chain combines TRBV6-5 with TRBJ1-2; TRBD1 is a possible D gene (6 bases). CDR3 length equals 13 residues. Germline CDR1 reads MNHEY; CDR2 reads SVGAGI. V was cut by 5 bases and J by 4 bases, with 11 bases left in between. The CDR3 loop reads CASSPGTTYGYTF. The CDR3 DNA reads TGTGCCAGCAGTCCCGGGACAACCTATGGCTACACCTTC.

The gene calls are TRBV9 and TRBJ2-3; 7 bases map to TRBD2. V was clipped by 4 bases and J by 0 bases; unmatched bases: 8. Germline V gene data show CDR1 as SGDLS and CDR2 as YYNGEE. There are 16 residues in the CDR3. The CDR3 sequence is CASSSRAGSSTDTQYF. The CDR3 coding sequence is TGTGCCAGCAGCTCCCGAGCGGGGTCTAGCACAGATACGCAGTATTTT.

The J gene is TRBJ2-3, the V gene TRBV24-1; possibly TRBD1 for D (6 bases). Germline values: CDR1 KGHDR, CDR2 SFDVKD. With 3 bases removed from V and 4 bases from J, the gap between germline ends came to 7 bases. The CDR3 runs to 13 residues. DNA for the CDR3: TGTGCCACCAGTGATGGGACACCAGATACGCAGTATTTT. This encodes CATSDGTPDTQYF.

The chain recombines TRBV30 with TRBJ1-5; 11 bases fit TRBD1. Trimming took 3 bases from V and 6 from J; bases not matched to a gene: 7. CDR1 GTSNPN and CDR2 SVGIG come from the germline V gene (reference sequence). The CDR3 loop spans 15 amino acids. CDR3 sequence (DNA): TGTGCCTGGAGCGGCCCCGGGACAGGGGGTCAGCCCCAGCATTTT. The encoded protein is CAWSGPGTGGQPQHF.

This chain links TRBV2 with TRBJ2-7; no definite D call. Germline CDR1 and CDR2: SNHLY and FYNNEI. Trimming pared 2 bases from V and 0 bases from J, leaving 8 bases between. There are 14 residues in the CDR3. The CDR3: CASSEPGLSYEQYF. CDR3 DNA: TGTGCCAGCAGTGAACCGGGTCTCTCCTACGAGCAGTACTTC.

The CDR3 sequence: CARSSPGQLLSGANVLTF. CDR3 DNA sequence: TGTGCCAGAAGCTCGCCCGGACAGCTACTCTCTGGGGCCAACGTCCTGACTTTC. The V gene is TRBV5-3, the J gene TRBJ2-6, with D possibly TRBD1 on 6 matching bases. TRBV5-3 counts as an open reading frame of uncertain function. The CDR3 is 18 amino acids. V lost 3 bases and J lost 0, with 16 bases in between.

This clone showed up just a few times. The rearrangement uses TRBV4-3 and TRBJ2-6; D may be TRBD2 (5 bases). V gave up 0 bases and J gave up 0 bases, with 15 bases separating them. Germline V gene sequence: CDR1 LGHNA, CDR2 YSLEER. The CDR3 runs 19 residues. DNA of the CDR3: TGCGCCAGCAGCCAAGATGAGGGAAGGACCTTCTCTGGGGCCAACGTCCTGACTTTC. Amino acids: CASSQDEGRTFSGANVLTF.

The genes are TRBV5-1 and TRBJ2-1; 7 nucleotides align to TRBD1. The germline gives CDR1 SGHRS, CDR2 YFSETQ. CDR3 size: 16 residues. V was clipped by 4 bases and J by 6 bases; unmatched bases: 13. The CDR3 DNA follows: TGCGCCAGCAGCCCGCAGACAGGGTCGATCGTCAATGAGCAGTTCTTC. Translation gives CASSPQTGSIVNEQFF.

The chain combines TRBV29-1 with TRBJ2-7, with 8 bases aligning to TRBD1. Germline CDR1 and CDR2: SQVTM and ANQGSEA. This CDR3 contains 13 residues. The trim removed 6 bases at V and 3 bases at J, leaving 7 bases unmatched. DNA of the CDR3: TGCAGCGTGCTGGACAGGGTGGGCTACGAGCAGTACTTC. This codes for CSVLDRVGYEQYF.

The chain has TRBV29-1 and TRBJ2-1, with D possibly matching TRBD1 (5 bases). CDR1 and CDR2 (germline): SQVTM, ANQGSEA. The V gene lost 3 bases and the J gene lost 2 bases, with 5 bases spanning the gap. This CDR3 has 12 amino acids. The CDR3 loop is CSVETAYNEQFF. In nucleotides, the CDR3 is TGCAGCGTTGAGACAGCCTACAATGAGCAGTTCTTC.

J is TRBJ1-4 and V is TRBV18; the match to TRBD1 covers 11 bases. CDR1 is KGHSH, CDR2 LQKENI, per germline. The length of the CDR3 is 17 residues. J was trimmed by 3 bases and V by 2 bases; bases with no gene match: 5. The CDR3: CASSPRGQGAANEKLFF. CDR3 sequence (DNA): TGTGCCAGCTCACCAAGAGGACAGGGGGCAGCTAATGAAAAACTGTTTTTT.

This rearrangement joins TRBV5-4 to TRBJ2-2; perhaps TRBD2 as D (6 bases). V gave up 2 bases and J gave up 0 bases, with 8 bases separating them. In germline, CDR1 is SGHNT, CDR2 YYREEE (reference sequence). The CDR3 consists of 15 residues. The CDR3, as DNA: TGTGCCAGCAGCTTTATAGCGGCGAACACCGGGGAGCTGTTTTTT. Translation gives CASSFIAANTGELFF.

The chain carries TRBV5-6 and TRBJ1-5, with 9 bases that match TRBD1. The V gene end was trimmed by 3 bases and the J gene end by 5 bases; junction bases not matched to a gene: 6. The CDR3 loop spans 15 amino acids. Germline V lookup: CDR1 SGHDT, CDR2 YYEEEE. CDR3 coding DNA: TGTGCCAGCAGCTCCACGGGGACAGGGCATCAGCCCCAGCATTTT. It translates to CASSSTGTGHQPQHF. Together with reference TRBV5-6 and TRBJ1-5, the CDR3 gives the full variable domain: DAGVTQSPTHLIKTRGQQVTLRCSPKSGHDTVSWYQQALGQGPQFIFQYYEEEERQRGNFPDRFSGHQFPNYSSELNVNALLLGDSALYLCASSSTGTGHQPQHFGDGTRLSIL.

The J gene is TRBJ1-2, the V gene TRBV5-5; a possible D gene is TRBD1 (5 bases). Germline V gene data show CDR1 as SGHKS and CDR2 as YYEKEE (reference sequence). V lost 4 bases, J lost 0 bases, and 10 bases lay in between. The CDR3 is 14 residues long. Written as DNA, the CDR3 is TGTGCCAGCAGCCTTGAGACAGCTAACTATGGCTACACCTTC. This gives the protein CASSLETANYGYTF.

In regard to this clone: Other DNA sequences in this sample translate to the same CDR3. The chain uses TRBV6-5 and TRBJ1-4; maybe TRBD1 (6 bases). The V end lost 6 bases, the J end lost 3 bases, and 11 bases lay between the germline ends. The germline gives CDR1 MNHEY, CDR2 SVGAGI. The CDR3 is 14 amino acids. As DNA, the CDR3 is TGTGCCAGCAGCCTACAGGGCTCTAATGAAAAACTGTTTTTT. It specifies CASSLQGSNEKLFF.

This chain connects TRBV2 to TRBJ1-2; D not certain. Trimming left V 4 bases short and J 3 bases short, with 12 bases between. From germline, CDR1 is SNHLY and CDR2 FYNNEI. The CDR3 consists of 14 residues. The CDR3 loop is CASSGNTLYYGYTF. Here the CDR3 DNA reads TGTGCCAGCAGTGGAAACACCCTTTACTATGGCTACACCTTC.

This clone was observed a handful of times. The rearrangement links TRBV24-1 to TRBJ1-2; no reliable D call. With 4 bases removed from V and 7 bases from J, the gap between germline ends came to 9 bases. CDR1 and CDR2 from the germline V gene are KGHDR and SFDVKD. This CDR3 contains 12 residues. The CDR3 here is CATSDPLSGYTF. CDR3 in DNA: TGTGCCACCAGTGACCCCCTAAGTGGCTACACCTTC.

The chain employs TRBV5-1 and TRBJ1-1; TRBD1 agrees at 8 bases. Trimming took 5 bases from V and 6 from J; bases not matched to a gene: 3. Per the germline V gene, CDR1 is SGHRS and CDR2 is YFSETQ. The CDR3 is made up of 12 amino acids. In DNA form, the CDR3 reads TGCGCCAGCAGGACAGGGGTGTCTGAAGCTTTCTTT. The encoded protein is CASRTGVSEAFF.

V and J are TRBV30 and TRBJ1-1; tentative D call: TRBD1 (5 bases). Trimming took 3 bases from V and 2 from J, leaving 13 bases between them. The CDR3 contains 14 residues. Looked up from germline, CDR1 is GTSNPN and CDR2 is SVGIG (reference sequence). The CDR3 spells CAWSPLTENTEAFF. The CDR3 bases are TGTGCCTGGAGCCCCCTGACAGAAAACACTGAAGCTTTCTTT.

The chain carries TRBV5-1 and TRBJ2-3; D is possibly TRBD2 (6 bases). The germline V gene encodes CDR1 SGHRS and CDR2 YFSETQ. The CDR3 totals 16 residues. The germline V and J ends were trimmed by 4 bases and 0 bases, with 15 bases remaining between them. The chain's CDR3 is CASSKAGQISTDTQYF. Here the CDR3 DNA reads TGCGCCAGCAGCAAAGCGGGCCAAATTAGCACAGATACGCAGTATTTT.

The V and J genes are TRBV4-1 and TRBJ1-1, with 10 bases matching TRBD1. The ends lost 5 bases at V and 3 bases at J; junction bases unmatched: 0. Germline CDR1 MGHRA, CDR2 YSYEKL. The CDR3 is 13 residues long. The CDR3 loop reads CASSGTGDTEAFF. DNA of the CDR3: TGCGCCAGCAGCGGGACAGGGGACACTGAAGCTTTCTTT.

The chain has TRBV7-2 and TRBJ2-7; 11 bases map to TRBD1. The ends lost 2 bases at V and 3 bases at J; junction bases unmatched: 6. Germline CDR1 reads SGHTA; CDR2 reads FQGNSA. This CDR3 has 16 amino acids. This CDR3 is CASSLTPGTGGYEQYF. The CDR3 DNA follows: TGTGCCAGCAGCTTAACTCCCGGGACAGGGGGCTACGAGCAGTACTTC. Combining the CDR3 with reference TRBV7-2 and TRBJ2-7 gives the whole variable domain GAGVSQSPSNKVTEKGKDVELRCDPISGHTALYWYRQSLGQGLEFLIYFQGNSAPDKSGLPSDRFSAERTGGSVSTLTIQRTQQEDSAVYLCASSLTPGTGGYEQYFGPGTRLTVT.

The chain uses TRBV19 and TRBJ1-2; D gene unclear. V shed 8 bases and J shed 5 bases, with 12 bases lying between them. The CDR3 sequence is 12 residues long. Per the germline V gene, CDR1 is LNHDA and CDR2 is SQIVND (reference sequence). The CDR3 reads CASHGMEYGYTF. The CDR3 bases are TGTGCCAGTCACGGGATGGAGTATGGCTACACCTTC.